The T cell receptor beta chain described here comes from a study of identical twins. Every one of the donors was a healthy Caucasian. Study results and limitations: Beta clonotypes that were abundant in cord blood contained fewer insertions, a pattern absent from memory repertoires.

The cDNA had a unique molecular identifier and a template-switch universal primer site. Using its own MiXCR run on the 5' RACE reads, TCRdb lists one record per CDR3 protein. The sample has around 510,000 distinct CDR3 sequences; more than 13% are singletons. Points on this clonotype: Antigen unknown.

The data were also submitted as part of a second study, on yellow fever vaccine responses in identical twins. From that paper: Reported findings indicate that twins' vaccine T cell responses seemed partially convergent, partially personalized.

The sequence derives from a woman between 18 and 29 years old in good health. Specimen: CD4+ T cells sorted from blood.

The CDR3: CASRNLPGQGGTNEQFF. CDR3 in DNA: TGTGCCAGCAGAAACTTACCGGGACAGGGGGGAACCAATGAGCAGTTCTTC. The rearrangement uses TRBV6-1 and TRBJ2-1, with 11 bases identical to TRBD1. The CDR3 totals 17 residues. The junction had 13 bases not matched to a gene; V was cut back by 6 bases and J by 6 bases. Germline V CDR1 and CDR2: MNHNS, SASEGT.